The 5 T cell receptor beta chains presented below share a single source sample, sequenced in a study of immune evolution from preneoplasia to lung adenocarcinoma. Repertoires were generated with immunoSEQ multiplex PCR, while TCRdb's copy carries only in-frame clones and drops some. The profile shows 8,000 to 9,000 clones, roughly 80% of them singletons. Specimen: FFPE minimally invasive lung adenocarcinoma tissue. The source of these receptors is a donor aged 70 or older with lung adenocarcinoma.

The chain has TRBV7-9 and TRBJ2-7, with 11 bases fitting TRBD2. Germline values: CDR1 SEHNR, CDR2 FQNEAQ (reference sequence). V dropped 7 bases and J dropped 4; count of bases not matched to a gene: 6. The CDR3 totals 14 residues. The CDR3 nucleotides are TGTGCCAGCATCGGCACTAGCGGGAGATACGAGCAGTACTTC. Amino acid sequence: CASIGTSGRYEQYF.

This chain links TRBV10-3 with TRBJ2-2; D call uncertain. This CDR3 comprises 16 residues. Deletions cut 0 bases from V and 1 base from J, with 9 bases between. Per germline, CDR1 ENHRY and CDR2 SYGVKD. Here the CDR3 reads CAISESKGRNTGELFF. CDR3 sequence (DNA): TGTGCCATCAGTGAGTCTAAGGGAAGGAACACCGGGGAGCTGTTTTTT.

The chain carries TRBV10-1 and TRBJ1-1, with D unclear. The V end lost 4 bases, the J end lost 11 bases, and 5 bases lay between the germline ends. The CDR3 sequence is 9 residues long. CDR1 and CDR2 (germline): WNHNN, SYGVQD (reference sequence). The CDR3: CASSAHAFF. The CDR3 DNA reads TGCGCCAGCAGTGCCCACGCTTTCTTT.

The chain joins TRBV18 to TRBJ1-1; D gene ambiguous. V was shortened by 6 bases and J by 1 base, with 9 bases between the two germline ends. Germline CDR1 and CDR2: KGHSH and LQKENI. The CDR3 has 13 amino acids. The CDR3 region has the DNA TGTGCCAGCTCGTCCAGACAGAACACTGAAGCTTTCTTT. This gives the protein CASSSRQNTEAFF.

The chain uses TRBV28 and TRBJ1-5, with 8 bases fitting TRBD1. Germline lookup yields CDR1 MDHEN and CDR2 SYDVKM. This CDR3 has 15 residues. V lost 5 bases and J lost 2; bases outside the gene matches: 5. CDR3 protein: CASSLTGVRNQPQHF. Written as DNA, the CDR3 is TGTGCCAGCAGTCTGACAGGGGTGCGCAATCAGCCCCAGCATTTT.